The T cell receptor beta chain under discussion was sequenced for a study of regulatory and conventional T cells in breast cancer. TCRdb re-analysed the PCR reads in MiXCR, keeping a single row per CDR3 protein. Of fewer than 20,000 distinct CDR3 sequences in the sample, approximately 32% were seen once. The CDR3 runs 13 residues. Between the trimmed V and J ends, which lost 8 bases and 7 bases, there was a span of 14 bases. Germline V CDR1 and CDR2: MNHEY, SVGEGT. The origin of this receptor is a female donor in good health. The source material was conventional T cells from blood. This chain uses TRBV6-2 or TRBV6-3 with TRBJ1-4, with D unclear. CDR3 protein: CASGINVGEKLFF. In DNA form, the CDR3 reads TGTGCCAGCGGAATCAATGTCGGTGAAAAACTGTTTTTT.